The sequence of this T cell receptor (beta chain) was determined in a study of cytomegalovirus exposure and HLA in healthy donors. About the research overall: Earlier work reported some 110 million unique TCR beta sequences from 150 million to 200 million T cells. About 80 million unique TCRs, all from HLA-typed donors, were included in an early release of the data. Study results and limitations: Further analysis, carried out later, found HLA-associated TCR beta chains more clonally expanded than equally common other chains. Common viral pathogens seemed, in a later analysis, to connect with several of the most significant clusters.

Details on this clone: Antigen specificity is unknown.

Primers included in the PCR were 60 Vbeta and 13 Jbeta primers. The method was immunoSEQ multiplex PCR; TCRdb's version includes in-frame clones alone and lacks a portion of them. Among some 150,000 clones listed, about 85% were seen once. CDR1 is SEHNR, CDR2 FQNEAQ, per germline (reference sequence). The ends were cut back, 5 bases at V and 5 bases at J, with 10 bases in the middle. The CDR3 loop spans 12 amino acids. The chain links TRBV7-9 to TRBJ2-7; tentative D call: TRBD1 (6 bases). The sample comprised PBMCs. The origin of this receptor is a woman between 18 and 30 years old in good health and CMV-seronegative. CDR3 coding DNA: TGTGCCAGCAGCCATACAGGGAACGAGCAGTACTTC. It translates to CASSHTGNEQYF.